This TCR beta chain was sequenced for a study of T-cell memory formation after mild COVID-19. CDR3 size: 12 residues. The germline V gene encodes CDR1 LNHNV and CDR2 YYDKDF (reference sequence). V dropped 5 bases and J dropped 9 bases, with 11 bases sitting between them. TCRdb ran MiXCR on the 5' RACE reads and lists one entry per CDR3 protein. Among a few hundred thousand distinct CDR3 sequences listed, about a sixth were seen once. This rearrangement joins TRBV15 to TRBJ2-1, with D possibly TRBD1 on 6 matching bases. The sequence came from a man aged 18 to 30 who had mild COVID-19 (a few samples of this study predate the infection). Cell type and time point are not known. Sequenced input: PBMCs or a T cell subset sorted from them (not recorded which). CDR3 amino acids: CATSVTGFEQFF. Written as DNA, the CDR3 is TGTGCCACCAGCGTAACAGGGTTTGAGCAGTTCTTC.